This TCR beta chain was retrieved from a study of vaccination effects on CD4 cells after COVID-19. For the study at large: There were two convalescent patients who gave samples 16 days and one week before vaccination.

The V and J ends lost 4 bases and 4 bases, in that order; junction bases with no gene match: 7. CDR3 size: 17 residues. Germline lookup yields CDR1 SEHNR and CDR2 FQNEAQ (reference sequence). As for this clone: Its antigen remains unidentified.

Viral peptide pools were used in the ViraFEST assay to expand antigen-specific CD4+ T cells, and sequencing came afterward. The authors isolated CD4+ T cells after about 10 days of culture. The infection with SARS-CoV-2 (confirmed by PCR) occurred in this person between March and December 2020. Each culture had half its medium swapped for IL-2 medium on days 3 and 7. Assay used: immunoSEQ multiplex PCR; TCRdb lists only in-frame clones, some missing. The sample consists of around 40,000 clones, roughly 80% of them appearing once. The sample here was CD4+ T cells from PBMCs cultured with a peptide pool, taken before COVID-19 vaccination. The clonotype originates from a human donor who had a prior SARS-CoV-2 infection. This chain connects TRBV7-9 to TRBJ2-1, with 13 bases aligning to TRBD2. The CDR3 coding sequence is TGTGCCAGCAGCTACGGGGGACTAGCGGGAACATACAATGAGCAGTTCTTC. Residues: CASSYGGLAGTYNEQFF.